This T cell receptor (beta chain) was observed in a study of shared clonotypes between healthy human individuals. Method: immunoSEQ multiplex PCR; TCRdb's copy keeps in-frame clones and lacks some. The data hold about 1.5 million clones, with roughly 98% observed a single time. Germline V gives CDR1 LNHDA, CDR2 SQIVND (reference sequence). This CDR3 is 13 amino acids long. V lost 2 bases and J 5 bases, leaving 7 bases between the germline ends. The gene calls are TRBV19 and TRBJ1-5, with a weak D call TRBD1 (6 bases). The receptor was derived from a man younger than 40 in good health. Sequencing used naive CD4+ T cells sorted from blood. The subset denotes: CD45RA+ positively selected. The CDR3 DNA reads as TGTGCCAGTAGTATACGGACAGATCAGCCCCAGCATTTT. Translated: CASSIRTDQPQHF.